This T cell receptor beta chain is from a study of cytotoxic CD8 clonotypes in ibrutinib-treated CLL. V trimming: 5 bases; J trimming: 14 bases; junction bases outside the gene matches: 8. This CDR3 is built from 13 residues. Germline V lookup: CDR1 SGHTA, CDR2 FQGNSA. This table comes from immunoSEQ multiplex PCR, and its TCRdb copy is limited to in-frame clones, with some not included. Counted here are about 160,000 clones, over 65% occurring once; the ten biggest clones make up approximately 2%. This clone was seen a single time. The specimen was PBMCs, collected after 12 months of ibrutinib treatment. The TCR sequence derives from a human donor with chronic lymphocytic leukemia. The chain carries TRBV7-2 and TRBJ2-1; 11 bases are shared with TRBD2. CDR3 DNA: TGTGCCAGCAGCCCCCGTTTTAGCGGGGGGGAGTTCTTC. It yields the protein CASSPRFSGGEFF.